The clone carrying this TCR beta chain was observed many times. What it recognizes is unknown. The TCR beta CDR3 regions underwent amplification from RNA transcripts. The library came from an HTBI-primed first-round RT-PCR and a second-round multiplex PCR. TCRdb re-derived calls from the multiplex PCR reads in MiXCR, one entry per CDR3 protein. This table has roughly 600,000 distinct CDR3 sequences, 35% to 40% appearing once. The data are from a study of Graves' ophthalmopathy and Graves' hyperthyroidism. Findings and limits, study-wide: In separating ophthalmopathy from stable hyperthyroidism, a 13-signature model achieved less than 90% sensitivity and around 81% specificity.

Patients newly diagnosed with hyperthyroidism, under 2 months' duration, were aged 18 to 65, the study reports. The CDR3 extends over 15 amino acids. Germline loops: CDR1 SGHDN, CDR2 FVKESK. With 3 bases clipped from V and 0 bases from J, the junction kept 4 bases outside the gene matches. This receptor was identified in an adult man with Graves' hyperthyroidism. The chain uses TRBV14 and TRBJ1-1; TRBD1 matches at 7 bases. The source material was peripheral blood or thyroid tissue (not recorded which). CDR3 region: CASSQLGTVNTEAFF. For the CDR3, the DNA is TGTGCCAGCAGCCAGCTAGGGACAGTGAACACTGAAGCTTTCTTT.